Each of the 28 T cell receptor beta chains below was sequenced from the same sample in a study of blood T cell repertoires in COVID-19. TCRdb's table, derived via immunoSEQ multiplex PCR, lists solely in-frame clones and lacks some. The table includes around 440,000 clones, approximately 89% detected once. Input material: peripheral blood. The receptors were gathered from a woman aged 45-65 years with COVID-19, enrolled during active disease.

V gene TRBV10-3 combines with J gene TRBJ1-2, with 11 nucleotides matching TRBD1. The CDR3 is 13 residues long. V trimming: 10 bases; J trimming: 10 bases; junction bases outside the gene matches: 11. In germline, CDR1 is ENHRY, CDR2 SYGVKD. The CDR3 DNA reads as TGTGCCAGTAGTCCGGGACAGGGGGTTGACTACACCTTC. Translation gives CASSPGQGVDYTF.

Here the CDR3 DNA reads TGTGCCAGCTCAGGGGAACTGGGGAACACTGAAGCTTTCTTT. It translates to CASSGELGNTEAFF. This chain uses TRBV6-5 with TRBJ1-1; maybe TRBD1 (6 bases). This CDR3 spans 14 amino acids. Trimming stripped 8 bases from V and 1 base from J, with 14 bases between. Germline values: CDR1 MNHEY, CDR2 SVGAGI.

The CDR3 reads CASSYSAQGPDTQYF. The CDR3 region has the DNA TGTGCCAGCAGTTACTCCGCCCAGGGTCCAGATACGCAGTATTTT. The genes are TRBV6-2 or TRBV6-3 and TRBJ2-3; possibly TRBD1 for D (5 bases). The CDR3 is 15 residues long. Deletions cut 0 bases from V and 4 bases from J, with 11 bases between. CDR1 and CDR2 (germline): MNHEY, SVGEGT.

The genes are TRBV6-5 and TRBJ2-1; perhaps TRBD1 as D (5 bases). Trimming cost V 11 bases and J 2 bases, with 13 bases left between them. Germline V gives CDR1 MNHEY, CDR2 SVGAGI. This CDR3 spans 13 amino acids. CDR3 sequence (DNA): TGTGCCTCAGGCAGGGTCGCCTACAATGAGCAGTTCTTC. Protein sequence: CASGRVAYNEQFF.

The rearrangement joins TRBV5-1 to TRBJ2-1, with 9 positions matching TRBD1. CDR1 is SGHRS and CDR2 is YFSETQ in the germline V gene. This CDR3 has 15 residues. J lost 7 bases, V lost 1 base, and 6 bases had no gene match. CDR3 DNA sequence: TGCGCCAGCAGCTTGTCCGGGACAGGGAGGAATGAGCAGTTCTTC. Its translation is CASSLSGTGRNEQFF. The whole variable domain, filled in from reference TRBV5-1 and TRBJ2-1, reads KAGVTQTPRYLIKTRGQQVTLSCSPISGHRSVSWYQQTPGQGLQFLFEYFSETQRNKGNFPGRFSGRQFSNSRSEMNVSTLELGDSALYLCASSLSGTGRNEQFFGPGTRLTVL.

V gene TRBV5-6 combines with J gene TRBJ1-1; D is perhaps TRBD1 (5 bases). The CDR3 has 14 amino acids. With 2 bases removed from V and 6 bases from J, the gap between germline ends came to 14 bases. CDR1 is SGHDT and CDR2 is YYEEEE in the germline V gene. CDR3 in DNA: TGTGCCAGCAGCTTCGGCCTCGGAGGGGCTGAAGCTTTCTTT. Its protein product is CASSFGLGGAEAFF.

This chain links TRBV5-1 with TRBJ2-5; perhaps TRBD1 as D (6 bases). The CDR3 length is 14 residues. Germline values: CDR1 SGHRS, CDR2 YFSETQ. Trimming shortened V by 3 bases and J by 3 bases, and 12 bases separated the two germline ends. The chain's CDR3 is CASSSQGIKETQYF. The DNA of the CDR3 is TGCGCCAGCAGCTCTCAGGGGATCAAAGAGACCCAGTACTTC.

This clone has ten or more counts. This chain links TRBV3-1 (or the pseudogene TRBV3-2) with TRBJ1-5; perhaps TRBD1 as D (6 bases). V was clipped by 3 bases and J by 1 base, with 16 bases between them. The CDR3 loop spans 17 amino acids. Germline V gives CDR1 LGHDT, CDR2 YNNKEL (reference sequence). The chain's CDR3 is CASSHGDTFYSNQPQHF. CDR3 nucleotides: TGTGCCAGCAGCCATGGGGACACCTTCTACAGCAATCAGCCCCAGCATTTT.

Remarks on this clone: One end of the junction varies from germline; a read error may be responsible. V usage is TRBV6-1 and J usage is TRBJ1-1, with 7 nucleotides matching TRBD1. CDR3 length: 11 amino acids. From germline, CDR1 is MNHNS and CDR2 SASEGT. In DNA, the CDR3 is TGTGCCAGCAGTGAACTCTTAAGGGGGCGATTT. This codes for CASSELLRGRF.

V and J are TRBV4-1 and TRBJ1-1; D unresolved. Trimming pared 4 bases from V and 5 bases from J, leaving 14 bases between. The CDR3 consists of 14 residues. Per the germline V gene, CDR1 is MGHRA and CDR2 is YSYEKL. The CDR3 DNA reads TGCGCCAGCAGCCTCCTATTACTGGAGACTGAAGCTTTCTTT. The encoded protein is CASSLLLLETEAFF.

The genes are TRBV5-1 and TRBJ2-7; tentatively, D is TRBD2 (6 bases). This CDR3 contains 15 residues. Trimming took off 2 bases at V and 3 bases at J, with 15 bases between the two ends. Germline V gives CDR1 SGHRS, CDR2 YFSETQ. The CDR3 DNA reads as TGCGCCAGCAGCTTCTCTTCCGGGGGTCTCTACGAGCAGTACTTC. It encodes CASSFSSGGLYEQYF.

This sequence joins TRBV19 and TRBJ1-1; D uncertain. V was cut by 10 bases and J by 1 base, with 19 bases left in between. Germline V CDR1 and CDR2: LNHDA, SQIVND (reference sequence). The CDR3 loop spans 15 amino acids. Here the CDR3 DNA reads TGTGCCACTTTTCAACCGGGTCGGTCGAACACTGAAGCTTTCTTT. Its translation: CATFQPGRSNTEAFF.

The CDR3 loop reads CASSPLGGYYGYTF. The CDR3 nucleotides read TGTGCCAGCAGTCCCTTAGGGGGATACTATGGCTACACCTTC. V usage is TRBV28 and J usage is TRBJ1-2, with D possibly being TRBD1 (6 bases). V dropped 5 bases and J dropped 3 bases, with 13 bases sitting between them. In germline, CDR1 is MDHEN, CDR2 SYDVKM. The CDR3 totals 14 residues.

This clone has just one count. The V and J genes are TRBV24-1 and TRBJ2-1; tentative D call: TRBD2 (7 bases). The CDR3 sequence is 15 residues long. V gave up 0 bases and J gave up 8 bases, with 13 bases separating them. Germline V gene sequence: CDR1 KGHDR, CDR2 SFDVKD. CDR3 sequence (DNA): TGTGCCACCAGTGATTTGAGGGGGGGGAGCGATGAGCAGTTCTTC. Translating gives CATSDLRGGSDEQFF.

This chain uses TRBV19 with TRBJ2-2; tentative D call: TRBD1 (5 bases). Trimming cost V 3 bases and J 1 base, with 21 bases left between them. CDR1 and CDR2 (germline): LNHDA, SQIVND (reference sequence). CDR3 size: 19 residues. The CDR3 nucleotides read TGTGCCAGTAGTATTTTAAGGGGAACCACCGGACAGAACACCGGGGAGCTGTTTTTT. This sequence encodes CASSILRGTTGQNTGELFF.

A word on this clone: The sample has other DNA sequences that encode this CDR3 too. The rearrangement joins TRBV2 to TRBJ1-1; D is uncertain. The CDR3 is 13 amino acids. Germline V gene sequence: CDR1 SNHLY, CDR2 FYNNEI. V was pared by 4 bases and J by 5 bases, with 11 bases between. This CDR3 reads CASSAEGSTEAFF. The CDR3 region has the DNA TGTGCCAGCAGTGCGGAGGGAAGTACTGAAGCTTTCTTT.

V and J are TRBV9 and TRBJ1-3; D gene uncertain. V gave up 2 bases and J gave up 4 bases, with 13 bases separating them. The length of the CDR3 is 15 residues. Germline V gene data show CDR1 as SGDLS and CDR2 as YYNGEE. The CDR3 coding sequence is TGTGCCAGCAGCGTGAGTGGACTCCGCGGAAACACCATATATTTT. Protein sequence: CASSVSGLRGNTIYF.

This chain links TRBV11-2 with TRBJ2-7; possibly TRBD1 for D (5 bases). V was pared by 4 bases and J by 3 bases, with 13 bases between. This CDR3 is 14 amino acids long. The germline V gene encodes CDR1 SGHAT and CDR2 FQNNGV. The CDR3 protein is CASSSHDSLYEQYF. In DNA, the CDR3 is TGTGCCAGCAGCTCACATGACAGTCTCTACGAGCAGTACTTC.

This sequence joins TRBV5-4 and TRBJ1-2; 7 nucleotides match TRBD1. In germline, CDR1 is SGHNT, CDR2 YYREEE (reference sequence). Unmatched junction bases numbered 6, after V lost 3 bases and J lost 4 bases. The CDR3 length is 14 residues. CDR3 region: CASSSIGTVYGYTF. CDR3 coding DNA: TGTGCCAGCAGCTCTATCGGGACAGTCTATGGCTACACCTTC.

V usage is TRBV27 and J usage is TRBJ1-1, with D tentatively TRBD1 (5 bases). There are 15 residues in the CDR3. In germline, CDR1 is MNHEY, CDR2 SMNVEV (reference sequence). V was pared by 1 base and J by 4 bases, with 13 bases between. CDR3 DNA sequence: TGTGCCAGCAGTTTATGGTTCCAGGGTCTCACTGAAGCTTTCTTT. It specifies CASSLWFQGLTEAFF.

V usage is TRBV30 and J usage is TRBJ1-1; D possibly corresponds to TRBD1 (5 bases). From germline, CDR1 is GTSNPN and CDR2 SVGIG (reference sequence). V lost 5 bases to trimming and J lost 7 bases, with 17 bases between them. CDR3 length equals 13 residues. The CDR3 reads CAWGRGGGGEAFF. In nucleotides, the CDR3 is TGTGCCTGGGGACGTGGTGGGGGAGGTGAAGCTTTCTTT.

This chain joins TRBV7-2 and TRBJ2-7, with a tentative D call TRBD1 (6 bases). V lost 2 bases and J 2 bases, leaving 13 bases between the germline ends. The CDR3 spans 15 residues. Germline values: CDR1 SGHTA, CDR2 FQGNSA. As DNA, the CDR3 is TGTGCCAGCAGCTTATGGCAGGGGAACACCTACGAGCAGTACTTC. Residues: CASSLWQGNTYEQYF.

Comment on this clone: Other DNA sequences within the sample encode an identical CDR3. The DNA of the CDR3 is TGTGCCAGTAGTAGACAGGGGGACACTGAAGCTTTCTTT. Amino acids: CASSRQGDTEAFF. The rearrangement links TRBV19 to TRBJ1-1, with 9 bases identical to TRBD1. The CDR3 is 13 amino acids. Trimming took 4 bases from V and 3 from J; bases not matched to a gene: 0. Germline-derived CDR1 and CDR2 are LNHDA and SQIVND (reference sequence).

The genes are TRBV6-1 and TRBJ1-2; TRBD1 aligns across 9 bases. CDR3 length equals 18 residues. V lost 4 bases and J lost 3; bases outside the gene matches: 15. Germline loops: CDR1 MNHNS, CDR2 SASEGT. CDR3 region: CASSAPRTGDPRDYGYTF. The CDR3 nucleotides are TGTGCCAGCAGTGCCCCCCGGACAGGGGACCCCCGGGACTATGGCTACACCTTC.

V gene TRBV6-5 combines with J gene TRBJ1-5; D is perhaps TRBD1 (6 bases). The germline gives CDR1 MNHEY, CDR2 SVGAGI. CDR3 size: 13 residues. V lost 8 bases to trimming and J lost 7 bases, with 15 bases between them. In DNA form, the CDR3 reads TGTGCCAGCTCAACAGGGTTGGGGCAGCCCCAGCATTTT. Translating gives CASSTGLGQPQHF.

The CDR3 nucleotides are TGTGCCAGTAGTCTCGGGACAGTGAACACTGAAGCTTTCTTT. Residues: CASSLGTVNTEAFF. The rearrangement uses TRBV19 and TRBJ1-1, with 7 bases matching TRBD1. This CDR3 comprises 14 residues. Germline lookup yields CDR1 LNHDA and CDR2 SQIVND (reference sequence). Germline trimming cut 5 bases from V and 0 bases from J; bases unmatched to any gene: 3.

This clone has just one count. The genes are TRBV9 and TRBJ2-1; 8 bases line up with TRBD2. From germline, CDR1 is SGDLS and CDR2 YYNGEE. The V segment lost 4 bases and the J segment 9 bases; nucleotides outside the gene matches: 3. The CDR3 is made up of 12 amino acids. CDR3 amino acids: CASSLSGGEQFF. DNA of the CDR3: TGTGCCAGCAGCCTCAGCGGGGGTGAGCAGTTCTTC. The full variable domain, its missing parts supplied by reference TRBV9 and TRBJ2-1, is DSGVTQTPKHLITATGQRVTLRCSPRSGDLSVYWYQQSLDQGLQFLIQYYNGEERAKGNILERFSAQQFPDLHSELNLSSLELGDSALYFCASSLSGGEQFFGPGTRLTVL.

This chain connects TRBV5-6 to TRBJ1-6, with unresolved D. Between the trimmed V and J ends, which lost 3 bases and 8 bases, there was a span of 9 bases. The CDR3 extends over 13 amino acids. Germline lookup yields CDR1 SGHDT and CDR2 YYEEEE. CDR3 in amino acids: CASSWRRDSPLHF. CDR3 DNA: TGTGCCAGCAGCTGGAGGAGGGATTCACCCCTCCACTTT.